This T cell receptor beta chain was profiled in a study of T cell responses to AZD1222 COVID-19 vaccine. The CDR3 length is 15 residues. In germline, CDR1 is SGHTA, CDR2 FQGNSA. Trimming removed 4 bases at V and 6 bases at J, with 13 bases between. Details on this clone: Its antigen remains unidentified.

Study outcomes and limitations: White British ancestry dominated among donors, who included more females, and clonal diversity was possibly underestimated.

The table came from immunoSEQ multiplex PCR; TCRdb's copy has only in-frame clones and leaves some out. The sample has around 150,000 clones, about nine tenths seen once; the top ten hold approximately 3%. The specimen was peripheral blood, collected 28 days after the second AZD1222 dose. The source is an adult who received the AZD1222 COVID-19 vaccine. The V and J genes are TRBV7-2 and TRBJ1-6; D is perhaps TRBD1 (6 bases). The CDR3: CASSSPTGVNSPLHF. The CDR3 bases are TGTGCCAGCAGCTCGCCGACAGGTGTTAATTCACCCCTCCACTTT.